Listed below are T cell receptor beta chains from one sample, sequenced in a study of shared clonotypes between healthy human individuals. Clones were sequenced by immunoSEQ multiplex PCR, and TCRdb holds only the in-frame ones, with some missing. The sample yields around 1.5 million clones, approximately 98% seen once. The sequencing sample was made of naive CD4+ T cells sorted from blood. Receptors originate from a man in his thirties or forties in good health. CDR3s leave out the opening cysteine and the closing phenylalanine or tryptophan.

V gene: TRBV6-4
J gene: TRBJ2-3
CDR3 length: 13
CDR3 protein: ASPSSGKITDTQY

V gene: TRBV2
J gene: TRBJ1-4
CDR3 length: 12
CDR3 protein: ASTRVGTNEKLF

V gene: TRBV27
J gene: TRBJ2-3
CDR3 length: 12
CDR3 protein: ASRKQRDTDTQY

V gene: TRBV18
J gene: TRBJ2-2
CDR3 length: 12
CDR3 protein: ASSPQQHTGELF

V gene: TRBV19
J gene: TRBJ1-1
CDR3 length: 11
CDR3 protein: ASSIFSGNEAF

V gene: TRBV7-9
J gene: TRBJ2-3
CDR3 length: 14
CDR3 protein: ASSFPTSGRVDTQY

V gene: TRBV7-2
J gene: TRBJ2-1
CDR3 length: 12
CDR3 protein: ASGTASSYNEQF

V gene: TRBV10-3
J gene: TRBJ1-1
CDR3 length: 13
CDR3 protein: AISDSRARDTEAF

V gene: TRBV5-1
J gene: TRBJ2-7
CDR3 length: 13
CDR3 protein: ASSLDAFSSYEQY

V gene: TRBV5-1
J gene: TRBJ2-7
CDR3 length: 13
CDR3 protein: ASSLSRTSSYEQY

V gene: TRBV18
J gene: TRBJ1-3
CDR3 length: 14
CDR3 protein: ASSLGTLDSGNTIY

V gene: TRBV10-2
J gene: TRBJ2-2
CDR3 length: 9
CDR3 protein: ASWNTGELF

V gene: TRBV10-3
J gene: TRBJ2-7
CDR3 length: 12
CDR3 protein: AISQGLSTYEQY

V gene: TRBV5-6
J gene: TRBJ1-2
CDR3 length: 12
CDR3 protein: ASNTGQTGYGYT

V gene: TRBV6-5
J gene: TRBJ2-1
CDR3 length: 13
CDR3 protein: ASSSSGRANYEQF

V gene: TRBV7-3
J gene: TRBJ2-1
CDR3 length: 12
CDR3 protein: ASSLDRTSNEQF

V gene: TRBV27
J gene: TRBJ1-1
CDR3 length: 11
CDR3 protein: ASSFEKNTEAF

V gene: TRBV29-1
J gene: TRBJ2-3
CDR3 length: 14
CDR3 protein: SVDWRGGTSTDTQY

V gene: TRBV5-6
J gene: TRBJ1-2
CDR3 length: 12
CDR3 protein: ASGKQGEGYGYT

V gene: TRBV18
J gene: TRBJ2-1
CDR3 length: 14
CDR3 protein: ASSPDTSGLYNEQF

V gene: TRBV28
J gene: TRBJ2-3
CDR3 length: 13
CDR3 protein: ASSRSSGFTDTQY

V gene: TRBV19
J gene: TRBJ1-2
CDR3 length: 14
CDR3 protein: ASSIDTRQTNYGYT

V gene: TRBV2
J gene: TRBJ2-1
CDR3 length: 11
CDR3 protein: ASRRDSYNEQF

V gene: TRBV5-1
J gene: TRBJ1-3
CDR3 length: 16
CDR3 protein: ASSATWTGRTAGNTIY

V gene: TRBV5-1
J gene: TRBJ1-3
CDR3 length: 15
CDR3 protein: ASSLNPGTGAWNTIY

V gene: TRBV27
J gene: TRBJ2-5
CDR3 length: 13
CDR3 protein: ASSSKTPWMETQY

V gene: TRBV2
J gene: TRBJ2-3
CDR3 length: 10
CDR3 protein: ASKFVTDTQY

V gene: TRBV18
J gene: TRBJ2-7
CDR3 length: 13
CDR3 protein: ASSPGTRDLGEQY

V gene: TRBV18
J gene: TRBJ2-5
CDR3 length: 13
CDR3 protein: ASSPGTSGRETQY

V gene: TRBV18
J gene: TRBJ1-4
CDR3 length: 13
CDR3 protein: ASSPSGTTNEKLF

V gene: TRBV11-2
J gene: TRBJ2-7
CDR3 length: 13
CDR3 protein: ASSLGAVGRGEQY

V gene: TRBV18
J gene: TRBJ1-2
CDR3 length: 13
CDR3 protein: ASSQAGQSGYGYT

V gene: TRBV19
J gene: TRBJ2-3
CDR3 length: 12
CDR3 protein: ASSIGLFTDTQY

V gene: TRBV7-2
J gene: TRBJ2-1
CDR3 length: 11
CDR3 protein: ASSFRTGNEQF

V gene: TRBV18
J gene: TRBJ1-5
CDR3 length: 12
CDR3 protein: ASSPGNSNQPQH

V gene: TRBV19
J gene: TRBJ2-6
CDR3 length: 14
CDR3 protein: ASSSVGKTGANVLT

V gene: TRBV28
J gene: TRBJ2-7
CDR3 length: 12
CDR3 protein: ASSYRGGTYEQY

V gene: TRBV6-1
J gene: TRBJ2-2
CDR3 length: 15
CDR3 protein: ASSEIRTGTRPGELF

V gene: TRBV6-6
J gene: TRBJ2-7
CDR3 length: 13
CDR3 protein: ASSYDGGSGDEQY

V gene: TRBV25-1
J gene: TRBJ2-3
CDR3 length: 14
CDR3 protein: ASSELSSLDTDTQY

V gene: TRBV28
J gene: TRBJ1-4
CDR3 length: 12
CDR3 protein: ASSSLERGEKLF

V gene: TRBV7-2
J gene: TRBJ2-7
CDR3 length: 13
CDR3 protein: ASSPVGSSAYEQY

V gene: TRBV5-4
J gene: TRBJ1-3
CDR3 length: 13
CDR3 protein: ASSLAGGTGNTIY

V gene: TRBV7-2
J gene: TRBJ2-1
CDR3 length: 16
CDR3 protein: ASSPFAGPTNSYNEQF

V gene: TRBV7-9
J gene: TRBJ2-7
CDR3 length: 12
CDR3 protein: ASSTPGQSYEQY

V gene: TRBV9
J gene: TRBJ1-1
CDR3 length: 13
CDR3 protein: ASSAYRGRVTEAF

V gene: TRBV30
J gene: TRBJ2-2
CDR3 length: 16
CDR3 protein: ACDLNGLAGVGAGELF

V gene: TRBV25-1
J gene: TRBJ1-3
CDR3 length: 13
CDR3 protein: ASQDRANSGNTIY

V gene: TRBV6-6
J gene: TRBJ1-2
CDR3 length: 11
CDR3 protein: ASSHKRGDGYT

V gene: TRBV7-2
J gene: TRBJ2-2
CDR3 length: 14
CDR3 protein: ASSLVISSNTGELF

V gene: TRBV7-8
J gene: TRBJ2-7
CDR3 length: 12
CDR3 protein: ASSSLSGSYEQY

V gene: TRBV10-1
J gene: TRBJ1-5
CDR3 length: 11
CDR3 protein: ASSPTGDQPQH

V gene: TRBV5-1
J gene: TRBJ2-5
CDR3 length: 11
CDR3 protein: ASSVGQGSIQY

V gene: TRBV19
J gene: TRBJ2-1
CDR3 length: 12
CDR3 protein: ASSISLATNEQF